This is a list of T cell receptor beta chains from one sample in a study of T cells in Graves' hyperthyroidism and ophthalmopathy. Each CDR3 protein is one row after TCRdb ran MiXCR on the multiplex PCR reads. The sample contains approximately 700,000 distinct CDR3 sequences, roughly 15% of which appear only once. The specimen sequenced was blood. The receptors originated from a man between 18 and 35 years old with Graves' hyperthyroidism. Both conserved end residues are part of each CDR3. D genes are given only for firm matches. Only part of the rows carry a size: once, few, many, or a class if the clone is expanded.

>TRBV12-5|.|.|TRBJ1-1
CASGIEDWSEAFF
TGTGCTAGTGGTATTGAGGACTGGTCTGAAGCTTTCTTT
>TRBV27|many|.|TRBJ1-1
CASSLKAGTEAFF
TGTGCCAGCAGTTTAAAGGCAGGGACTGAAGCTTTCTTT
>TRBV20-1|many|.|TRBJ1-1
CSAQLSGSEAFF
TGCAGTGCTCAACTTAGTGGGAGTGAAGCTTTCTTT
>TRBV25-1|.|TRBD1|TRBJ1-2
CASSDSGTGGVYGYTF
TGTGCCAGCAGTGACTCCGGGACAGGGGGCGTCTATGGCTACACCTTC
>TRBV28|many|TRBD2|TRBJ2-7
CASSSPFLTSGASSYEQYF
TGTGCCAGCAGTTCCCCCTTCTTGACTAGCGGAGCAAGCTCCTACGAGCAGTACTTC
>TRBV9|.|.|TRBJ2-7
CASSTRPAPSYEQYF
TGTGCCAGCAGCACCCGCCCCGCACCCTCCTACGAGCAGTACTTC
>TRBV6-1|few|TRBD1|TRBJ2-2
CASNTGTGGTGELFF
TGTGCCAGCAATACAGGGACAGGGGGGACCGGGGAGCTGTTTTTT
>TRBV6-2/TRBV6-3|.|.|TRBJ1-2
CASSNRVGGYTF
TGTGCCAGCAGCAACAGGGTAGGGGGCTACACCTTC
>TRBV11-3|.|TRBD2|TRBJ2-7
CASSYSGTSGSNEQYF
TGTGCCAGCAGCTACTCCGGGACTAGCGGGAGTAACGAGCAGTACTTC
>TRBV5-1|.|TRBD1|TRBJ1-4
CASSLWGQGLEEKLFF
TGCGCCAGCAGCTTGTGGGGACAGGGACTCGAAGAAAAACTGTTTTTT
>TRBV28|many|.|TRBJ2-3
CASSPPGERTDTQYF
TGTGCCAGCAGTCCGCCCGGGGAAAGGACAGATACGCAGTATTTT
>TRBV28|few|.|TRBJ2-7
CASSGPGSVSYEQCF
TGTGCCAGCAGTGGACCCGGTAGCGTATCCTACGAGCAGTGCTTC
>TRBV6-2/TRBV6-3|.|.|TRBJ2-1
CASTYRLGYNEQFF
TGTGCCAGCACTTACCGACTAGGGTACAATGAGCAGTTCTTC
>TRBV20-1|.|.|TRBJ1-6
CSARNTGMNSPLHF
TGCAGTGCTAGAAACACAGGGATGAATTCACCCCTCCACTTT
>TRBV6-2/TRBV6-3|many|TRBD1|TRBJ2-3
CASSFDRADTQYF
TGTGCCAGCAGTTTCGACAGGGCAGATACGCAGTATTTT
>TRBV10-3|many|.|TRBJ2-7
CAISEGGWTYEQYF
TGTGCCATCAGTGAAGGGGGTTGGACCTACGAGCAGTACTTC
>TRBV11-2|many|TRBD2|TRBJ2-7
CASSLATSGSSYEQYF
TGTGCCAGCAGCTTAGCGACTAGCGGGAGCTCCTACGAGCAGTACTTC
>TRBV20-1|few|.|TRBJ1-2
CSARDIGGYTF
TGCAGTGCTAGGGACATCGGAGGCTACACCTTC
>TRBV11-3|.|TRBD2|TRBJ2-3
CASSLEAGGLTDTQYF
TGTGCCAGCAGCTTGGAAGCGGGAGGACTTACAGATACGCAGTATTTT
>TRBV20-1|few|TRBD2|TRBJ2-2
CSARTSGSHSNTGELFF
TGCAGTGCACGCACTAGCGGGAGCCATTCGAACACCGGGGAGCTGTTTTTT
>TRBV28|many|TRBD2|TRBJ2-1
CASSPLAGETYNEQFF
TGTGCCAGCAGTCCCCTGGCGGGAGAGACGTACAATGAGCAGTTCTTC
>TRBV20-1|few|TRBD2|TRBJ2-1
CSARDRTGGTPYNEQFF
TGCAGTGCTAGAGATAGGACCGGGGGGACCCCCTACAATGAGCAGTTCTTC
>TRBV12-3/TRBV12-4|few|TRBD1|TRBJ1-3
CASSLGTGKRSGNTIYF
TGTGCCAGCAGTTTGGGGACAGGGAAAAGATCTGGAAACACCATATATTTT
>TRBV20-1|few|.|TRBJ1-5
CSARDNQGGQPQHF
TGCAGTGCTAGAGATAATCAGGGAGGTCAGCCCCAGCATTTT
>TRBV5-8|many|.|TRBJ1-1
CASSLELEYAEAFF
TGTGCCAGCAGCTTGGAACTGGAATACGCTGAAGCTTTCTTT
>TRBV9|.|TRBD2|TRBJ2-1
CASSRGLAGGKNEQFF
TGTGCCAGCAGCCGGGGACTAGCGGGAGGGAAGAATGAGCAGTTCTTC
>TRBV6-1|.|TRBD2|TRBJ2-1
CASAGEGSSYNEQFF
TGTGCCAGCGCGGGAGAAGGGAGCTCCTACAATGAGCAGTTCTTC
>TRBV9|.|TRBD2|TRBJ2-1
CASSPRTSGRWNEQFF
TGTGCCAGCAGCCCTAGAACTAGCGGGAGATGGAATGAGCAGTTCTTC
>TRBV29-1|.|.|TRBJ2-5
CSVESLSPGRKTQYF
TGCAGCGTTGAATCCCTGAGTCCTGGGAGAAAGACCCAGTACTTC
>TRBV19|.|.|TRBJ1-1
CASSIDLNTEAFF
TGTGCCAGTAGTATAGACCTAAACACTGAAGCTTTCTTT
>TRBV19|few|.|TRBJ2-2
CASSIRSWNTGELFF
TGTGCCAGTAGTATAAGGAGCTGGAACACCGGGGAGCTGTTTTTT
>TRBV20-1|few|.|TRBJ1-5
CSARSGTRNQPQHF
TGCAGTGCTAGATCCGGGACACGCAATCAGCCCCAGCATTTT
>TRBV2|.|TRBD1|TRBJ1-4
CASRTGISNEKLFF
TGTGCCAGCAGGACAGGGATTTCTAATGAAAAACTGTTTTTT
>TRBV6-1|.|TRBD1|TRBJ1-1
CASIPRDRGGGNTEAFF
TGTGCCAGCATCCCCCGGGACAGGGGCGGGGGGAACACTGAAGCTTTCTTT
>TRBV10-3|many|TRBD2|TRBJ2-3
CAISEGSGRAQRIDTQYF
TGTGCCATCAGTGAAGGTAGCGGGAGAGCTCAACGGATAGATACGCAGTATTTT
>TRBV7-9|.|TRBD1|TRBJ2-1
CASSSQGPSYNEQFF
TGTGCCAGCAGCTCACAGGGGCCCTCCTACAATGAGCAGTTCTTC
>TRBV6-1|few|TRBD2|TRBJ2-4
CASSRTSGRAGLNIQYF
TGTGCCAGCAGCCGGACTAGCGGGAGGGCCGGTTTAAACATTCAGTACTTC
>TRBV12-3/TRBV12-4|many|TRBD2|TRBJ2-3
CASSSGLADTDTQYF
TGTGCCAGCAGTTCGGGACTAGCGGATACAGATACGCAGTATTTT
>TRBV7-2|many|TRBD2|TRBJ2-3
CASSPSAGGMDTQYF
TGTGCCAGCAGCCCGTCGGCGGGAGGGATGGATACGCAGTATTTT
>TRBV6-2/TRBV6-3|.|.|TRBJ2-7
CASSYPRGKEAYEQYF
TGTGCCAGCAGTTACCCCCGGGGGAAGGAAGCCTACGAGCAGTACTTC
>TRBV9|few|.|TRBJ2-2
CASSPPGLVTGELFF
TGTGCCAGCAGCCCCCCGGGACTGGTCACCGGGGAGCTGTTTTTT